This is a list of T cell receptor beta chains from one sample in a study of shared clonotypes between healthy human individuals. The protocol was immunoSEQ multiplex PCR, while the TCRdb copy is restricted to in-frame clones and leaves out a portion. The sample records 1.5 million to 2.5 million clones, around 96% being singletons. The sequencing sample was made of naive CD8+ T cells sorted from blood. Receptor source: a man aged 18 to 29 in good health. Each CDR3 is given with its conserved first and last residue. A D gene is named only where the DNA matches it firmly. A clone size is listed for some rows: how often the clone was seen (once, few, many), or a class if it is expanded.

DNA	CDR3	D	J	V	size
TGTGCCAGCAGCTTCTTCGCAGGGACTGGCACTGAAGCTTTCTTT	CASSFFAGTGTEAFF	NA	TRBJ1-1	TRBV5-4	NA
TGTGCCGGCAGTTTATCAGGGAGCAATCAGCCCCAGCATTTT	CAGSLSGSNQPQHF	NA	TRBJ1-5	TRBV27	NA
TGTGCCAGCAGTTTTACCTTTTGGAACGGGGAGAGTGGAAACACCATATATTTT	CASSFTFWNGESGNTIYF	NA	TRBJ1-3	TRBV28	NA
TGTGCCAGCAGCTTAGATGTGGGGTCTGGGGGCAATCAGCCCCAGCATTTT	CASSLDVGSGGNQPQHF	NA	TRBJ1-5	TRBV11-2	NA
TGTGCCAGCAGCCCGGGGAGCGGCACAGATACGCAGTATTTT	CASSPGSGTDTQYF	NA	TRBJ2-3	TRBV9	NA
TGTGCCAGCTCAAGGGACGGCGCGAACACCGGGGAGCTGTTTTTT	CASSRDGANTGELFF	NA	TRBJ2-2	TRBV18	few
TGCGCCAGCAGCCAAGATTTCGATCGGGGCACTGAAGCTTTCTTT	CASSQDFDRGTEAFF	NA	TRBJ1-1	TRBV4-3	NA
TGCGCCAGCAGCTTGGATTTTCCGGGACAGAACACTGAAGCTTTCTTT	CASSLDFPGQNTEAFF	NA	TRBJ1-1	TRBV5-1	NA
TGTGCCAGCAGCTTATCCGTACCGACTAGCGGGAGGTACGAGCAGTACTTC	CASSLSVPTSGRYEQYF	TRBD2	TRBJ2-7	TRBV13	NA
TGTGCCAGCAGCTCGCGGGGCAGGTCGGGTTATGGCTACACCTTC	CASSSRGRSGYGYTF	NA	TRBJ1-2	TRBV13	NA
TGCGCCAGCAGCTTATTCGCTAGCGGGAGAAATGAGCAGTTCTTC	CASSLFASGRNEQFF	TRBD2	TRBJ2-1	TRBV5-1	NA
TGTGCCAGCAGCTTAGGCCGGACAGCTAACTATGGCTACACCTTC	CASSLGRTANYGYTF	NA	TRBJ1-2	TRBV13	NA
TGTGCCAGCAGCTTGGTCGACGGGATCTACGAGCAGTACTTC	CASSLVDGIYEQYF	NA	TRBJ2-7	TRBV5-6	NA
TGTGCCAGCAGTTACTCGGCGGGAGAGGGCTACAATGAGCAGTTCTTC	CASSYSAGEGYNEQFF	TRBD2	TRBJ2-1	TRBV6-5	NA
TGTGCCATCGCAAAGAGGGAGGAAACGAGCTCCTACAATGAGCAGTTCTTC	CAIAKREETSSYNEQFF	NA	TRBJ2-1	TRBV10-3	NA
TGTGCCAGCAGCTTCGGGACAGGGGGCTACGAGCAGTACTTC	CASSFGTGGYEQYF	TRBD1	TRBJ2-7	TRBV5-4	NA
TGTGCCAGCAGTTACTCCCCTAGCTACGAGCAGTACTTC	CASSYSPSYEQYF	NA	TRBJ2-7	TRBV6-5	NA
TGTGCCAGCAGCTTGGAACTGAAGAACACTGAAGCTTTCTTT	CASSLELKNTEAFF	NA	TRBJ1-1	TRBV5-5	NA
TGCGCCAGCAGCCAAGGGCAGGGGGCCTATGGCTACACCTTC	CASSQGQGAYGYTF	TRBD1	TRBJ1-2	TRBV4-1	NA
TGTGCCAGCAGCGCCCCCGGCTGGGAAGAGACCCAGTACTTC	CASSAPGWEETQYF	NA	TRBJ2-5	TRBV5-6	NA